The next 11 T cell receptor beta chains were all read from a single sample in a study of blood T cells in healthy people across ages. A second about 7 to 11 cycle PCR used barcoded and J-beta primers. Via MiXCR, TCRdb re-called the 5' RACE reads, giving one row per CDR3 protein. The table shows roughly 700,000 distinct CDR3 sequences, with approximately 50% occurring only once. Sequences were obtained from blood. These receptor sequences come from a woman aged 60-75 years in good health.

This clonotype was seen a handful of times. The chain uses TRBV10-3 and TRBJ2-5; 9 bases match TRBD1. Germline CDR1 ENHRY, CDR2 SYGVKD. V trimming: 0 bases; J trimming: 4 bases; junction bases outside the gene matches: 3. CDR3 length: 15 amino acids. The CDR3 nucleotides read TGTGCCATCAGTGAGTCGGGGACAGGGAGAGAGACCCAGTACTTC. This gives the protein CAISESGTGRETQYF.

This clonotype has a handful of counts. This chain uses TRBV3-1 with TRBJ2-5; 10 bases match TRBD1. Losses at the gene ends were 0 bases for V and 3 bases for J; bases not matched to a gene: 1. CDR3 length equals 15 residues. Germline V gives CDR1 LGHDT, CDR2 YNNKEL (reference sequence). CDR3 bases: TGTGCCAGCAGCCAAGAGGGGACAGGGGAAGAGACCCAGTACTTC. Its protein is CASSQEGTGEETQYF.

This clonotype has more than one count but fewer than ten. The V call is TRBV29-1, the J call TRBJ2-1; TRBD1 is a possible D gene (5 bases). The germline V and J ends were trimmed by 8 bases and 5 bases, with 16 bases remaining between them. The CDR3 is made up of 13 amino acids. Germline CDR1 reads SQVTM; CDR2 reads ANQGSEA. The CDR3 here is CSLLGDRNNEQFF. CDR3 in DNA: TGCAGCTTGTTAGGGGATCGAAACAATGAGCAGTTCTTC.

The gene calls are TRBV3-1 and TRBJ1-1; D is uncertain. Deletions cut 1 base from V and 8 bases from J, with 8 bases between. This CDR3 is built from 12 residues. CDR1 is LGHDT and CDR2 is YNNKEL in the germline V gene (reference sequence). In nucleotides, the CDR3 is TGTGCCAGCAGCCAAGGGCAGCCAGAAGCTTTCTTT. Translating it yields CASSQGQPEAFF.

The sample holds one count of this clonotype. The chain uses TRBV6-1 and TRBJ2-7; 9 bases are a match to TRBD1. The CDR3 totals 15 residues. In germline, CDR1 is MNHNS, CDR2 SASEGT. With V trimmed by 6 bases and J by 2 bases, 8 bases remained unmatched. The CDR3 DNA reads TGTGCCAGCAGCCCCCGACAGGGGGGAACCTACGAGCAGTACTTC. Translating gives CASSPRQGGTYEQYF.

The rearrangement joins TRBV2 to TRBJ2-7; possibly TRBD1 for D (6 bases). V lost 10 bases and J lost 5, with 18 bases in between. Germline CDR1 SNHLY, CDR2 FYNNEI. This CDR3 has 13 residues. The CDR3 bases are TGTGCCAACAAACGACGCAGGGGAGACGAGCAGTACTTC. This gives the protein CANKRRRGDEQYF. The variable domain in full, with the rest retrieved from reference TRBV2 and TRBJ2-7, is EPEVTQTPSHQVTQMGQEVILRCVPISNHLYFYWYRQILGQKVEFLVSFYNNEISEKSEIFDDQFSVERPDGSNFTLKIRSTKLEDSAMYFCANKRRRGDEQYFGPGTRLTVT.

Here the CDR3 DNA reads TGTGCCAGCAGGCTAGCGGGTTACGGTGAGCAGTTCTTC. Its protein is CASRLAGYGEQFF. J is TRBJ2-1 and V is TRBV27, with TRBD2 matching over 8 bases. The CDR3 has 13 residues. Losses at the gene ends were 6 bases for V and 9 bases for J; bases not matched to a gene: 7. Germline CDR1 reads MNHEY; CDR2 reads SMNVEV (reference sequence).

The rearrangement links TRBV12-3 or TRBV12-4 to TRBJ2-5; 8 bases agree with TRBD2. The CDR3 totals 13 residues. The V segment lost 4 bases and the J segment 3 bases; nucleotides outside the gene matches: 1. This chain's CDR3 is CASSYGREETQYF. As DNA, the CDR3 is TGTGCCAGCAGTTACGGGAGGGAAGAGACCCAGTACTTC.

This clonotype occurred a few times. This chain connects TRBV28 to TRBJ2-1; TRBD2 agrees at 7 bases. The CDR3 covers 13 residues. Germline V gives CDR1 MDHEN, CDR2 SYDVKM. V shed 4 bases, J shed 7 bases, and the junction held 4 bases outside the gene matches. This CDR3 reads CASSWEGLNEQFF. As DNA, the CDR3 is TGTGCCAGCAGTTGGGAGGGCCTAAATGAGCAGTTCTTC.

This clonotype was found a few times. The V and J genes are TRBV28 and TRBJ2-1; D not resolved. The CDR3 is 14 residues long. The V end lost 8 bases, the J end lost 7 bases, and 18 bases lay between the germline ends. Germline V gene lookup returns CDR1 MDHEN and CDR2 SYDVKM. The DNA of the CDR3 is TGTGCCAGCCAATCAACCCGGAATCTTAATGAGCAGTTCTTC. It translates to CASQSTRNLNEQFF.

There are a few counts of this clonotype. The gene calls are TRBV7-9 and TRBJ2-7; 9 nucleotides match TRBD2. With V trimmed by 1 base and J by 3 bases, 1 base remained unmatched. Germline V gene data show CDR1 as SEHNR and CDR2 as FQNEAQ (reference sequence). This CDR3 contains 14 residues. The CDR3 DNA sequence: TGTGCCAGCAGCTTAGGCGGGAGGGACTACGAGCAGTACTTC. Its translation: CASSLGGRDYEQYF.